This T cell receptor (beta chain) was sequenced for a study of prognosis after radiotherapy for stage I lung cancer. The V gene lost 0 bases and the J gene lost 7 bases, with 13 bases spanning the gap. CDR1 is LGHDT, CDR2 YNNKEL, per germline (reference sequence). The CDR3 is made up of 16 amino acids. This clonotype showed up many times. Starting from genomic DNA, TCR beta CDR3 was amplified through two-round multiplex PCR. Each TRBV and TRBJ gene had its own primer in the first PCR round. TCRdb used MiXCR to reprocess the multiplex PCR reads, holding one entry per CDR3 protein. The data contain about 15,000 distinct CDR3 sequences, about 47% of them seen just once; the ten biggest clones take up around 38%. Disease was node-negative on CT and PET/CT in all patients; none had prior chemotherapy, radiotherapy or other malignancies.

The origin of this receptor is a donor aged 50 or older with non-small cell lung cancer. The source material was PBMCs, sampled before or after stereotactic body radiation therapy (not recorded which). This chain uses TRBV3-1 with TRBJ1-6; a weak D match, TRBD1 (6 bases). CDR3 sequence (DNA): TGTGCCAGCAGCCAAGAGACACAGGGTAGGAATTCACCCCTCCACTTT. Residues: CASSQETQGRNSPLHF.